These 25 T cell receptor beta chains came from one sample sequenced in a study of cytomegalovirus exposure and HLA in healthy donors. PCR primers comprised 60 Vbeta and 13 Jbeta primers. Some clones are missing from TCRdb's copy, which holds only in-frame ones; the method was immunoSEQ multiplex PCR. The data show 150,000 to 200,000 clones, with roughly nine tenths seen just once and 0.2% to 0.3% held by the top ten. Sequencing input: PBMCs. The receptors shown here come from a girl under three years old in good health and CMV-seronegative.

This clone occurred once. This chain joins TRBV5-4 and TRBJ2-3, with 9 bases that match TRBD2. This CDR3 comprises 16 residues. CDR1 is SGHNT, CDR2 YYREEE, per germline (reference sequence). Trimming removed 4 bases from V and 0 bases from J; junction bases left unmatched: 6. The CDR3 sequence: CASSGGLAGSTDTQYF. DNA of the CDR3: TGTGCCAGCAGCGGGGGGCTAGCGGGGAGCACAGATACGCAGTATTTT.

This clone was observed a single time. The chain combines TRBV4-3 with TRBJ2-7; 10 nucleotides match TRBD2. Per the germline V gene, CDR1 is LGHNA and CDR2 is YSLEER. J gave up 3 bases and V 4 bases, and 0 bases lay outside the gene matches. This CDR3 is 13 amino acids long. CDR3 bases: TGCGCCAGCAGCCGACTAGCGGGCTACGAGCAGTACTTC. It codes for CASSRLAGYEQYF.

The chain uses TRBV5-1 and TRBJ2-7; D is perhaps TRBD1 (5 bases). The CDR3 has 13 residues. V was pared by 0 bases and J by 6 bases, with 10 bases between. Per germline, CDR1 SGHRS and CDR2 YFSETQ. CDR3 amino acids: CASSLGQGVEQYF. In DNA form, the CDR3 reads TGCGCCAGCAGCTTGGGGCAGGGTGTCGAGCAGTACTTC.

CDR3 amino acids: CSGDRLFEYGYTF. CDR3 DNA sequence: TGCAGCGGGGACAGACTTTTCGAATATGGCTACACCTTC. V and J are TRBV29-1 and TRBJ1-2, with 7 bases that match TRBD1. Germline CDR1 and CDR2: SQVTM and ANQGSEA. V shed 7 bases, J shed 5 bases, and the junction held 10 bases outside the gene matches. This CDR3 spans 13 amino acids.

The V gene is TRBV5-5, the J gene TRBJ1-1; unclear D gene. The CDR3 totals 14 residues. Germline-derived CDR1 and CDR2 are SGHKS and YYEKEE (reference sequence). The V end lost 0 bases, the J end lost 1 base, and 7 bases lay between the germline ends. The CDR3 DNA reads TGTGCCAGCAGCTTGGGTACAAGGAACACTGAAGCTTTCTTT. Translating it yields CASSLGTRNTEAFF. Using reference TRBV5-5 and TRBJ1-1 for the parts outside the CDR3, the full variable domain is DAGVTQSPTHLIKTRGQQVTLRCSPISGHKSVSWYQQVLGQGPQFIFQYYEKEERGRGNFPDRFSARQFPNYSSELNVNALLLGDSALYLCASSLGTRNTEAFFGQGTRLTVV.

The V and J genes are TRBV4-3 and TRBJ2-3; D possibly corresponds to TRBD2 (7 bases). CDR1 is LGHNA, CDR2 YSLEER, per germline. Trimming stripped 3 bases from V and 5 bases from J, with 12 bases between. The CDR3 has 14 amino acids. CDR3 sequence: CASSHAGEGDTQYF. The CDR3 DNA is TGCGCCAGCAGCCACGCAGGGGAGGGAGATACGCAGTATTTT.

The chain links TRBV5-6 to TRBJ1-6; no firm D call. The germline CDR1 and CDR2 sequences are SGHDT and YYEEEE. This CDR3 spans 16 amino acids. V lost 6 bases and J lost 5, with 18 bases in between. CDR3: CASTLWARANNSPLHF. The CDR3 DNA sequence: TGTGCCAGCACCCTATGGGCGAGGGCCAATAATTCACCCCTCCACTTT.

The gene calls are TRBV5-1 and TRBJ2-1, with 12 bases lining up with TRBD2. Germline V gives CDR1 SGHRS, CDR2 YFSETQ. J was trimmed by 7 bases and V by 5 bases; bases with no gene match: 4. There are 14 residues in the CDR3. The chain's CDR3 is CASRWTSGENEQFF. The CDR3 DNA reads TGCGCCAGCAGGTGGACTAGCGGGGAAAATGAGCAGTTCTTC.

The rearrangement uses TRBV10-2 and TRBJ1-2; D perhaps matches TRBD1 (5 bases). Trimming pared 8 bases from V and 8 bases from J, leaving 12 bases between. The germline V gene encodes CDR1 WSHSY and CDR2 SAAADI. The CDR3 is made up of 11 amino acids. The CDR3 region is CASSFSGGYTF. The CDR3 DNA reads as TGCGCCAGCTCGTTTTCAGGGGGCTACACCTTC.

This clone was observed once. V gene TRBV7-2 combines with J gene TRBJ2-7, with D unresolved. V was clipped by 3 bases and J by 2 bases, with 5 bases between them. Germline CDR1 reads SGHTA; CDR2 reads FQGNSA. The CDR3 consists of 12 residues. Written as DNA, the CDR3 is TGTGCCAGCAGCTTCAGTCCCTACGAGCAGTACTTC. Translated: CASSFSPYEQYF.

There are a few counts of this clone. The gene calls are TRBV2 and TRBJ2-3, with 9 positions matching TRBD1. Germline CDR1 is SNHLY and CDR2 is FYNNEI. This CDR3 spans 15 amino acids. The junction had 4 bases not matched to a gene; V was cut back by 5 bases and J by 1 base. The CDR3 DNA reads TGTGCCAGCAGTACCCGGGACAGGGGCACAGATACGCAGTATTTT. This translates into CASSTRDRGTDTQYF.

The CDR3 sequence: CASSQDLRTYEQYF. DNA of the CDR3: TGTGCCAGCAGCCAAGATTTGAGAACCTACGAGCAGTACTTC. This chain uses TRBV14 with TRBJ2-7; no firm D call. Trimming stripped 0 bases from V and 2 bases from J, with 8 bases between. Germline CDR1 and CDR2: SGHDN and FVKESK. This CDR3 contains 14 residues.

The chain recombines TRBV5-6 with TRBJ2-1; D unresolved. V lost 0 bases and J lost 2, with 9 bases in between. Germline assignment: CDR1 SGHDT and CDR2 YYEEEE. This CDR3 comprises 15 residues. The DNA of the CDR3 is TGTGCCAGCAGCTTGGTCGCGCTCACCTACAATGAGCAGTTCTTC. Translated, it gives CASSLVALTYNEQFF.

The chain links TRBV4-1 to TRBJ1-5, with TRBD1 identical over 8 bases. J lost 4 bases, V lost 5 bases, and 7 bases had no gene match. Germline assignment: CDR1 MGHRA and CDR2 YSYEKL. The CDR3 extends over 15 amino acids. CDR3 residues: CASSTDDRGNQPQHF. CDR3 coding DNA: TGCGCCAGCAGCACCGACGACAGGGGAAATCAGCCCCAGCATTTT.

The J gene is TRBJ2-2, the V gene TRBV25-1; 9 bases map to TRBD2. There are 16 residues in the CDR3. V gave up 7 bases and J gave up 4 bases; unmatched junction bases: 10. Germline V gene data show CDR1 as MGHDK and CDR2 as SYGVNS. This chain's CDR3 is CASTRAGGPGTGELFF. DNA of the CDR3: TGTGCCAGCACTAGGGCGGGAGGGCCCGGCACCGGGGAGCTGTTTTTT.

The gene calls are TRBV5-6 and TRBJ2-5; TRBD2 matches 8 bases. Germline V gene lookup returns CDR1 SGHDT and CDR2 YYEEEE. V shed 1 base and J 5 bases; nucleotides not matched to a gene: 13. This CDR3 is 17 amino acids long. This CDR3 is CASSLKVPSGSYETQYF. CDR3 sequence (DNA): TGTGCCAGCAGCTTGAAAGTTCCGAGCGGGAGTTACGAGACCCAGTACTTC.

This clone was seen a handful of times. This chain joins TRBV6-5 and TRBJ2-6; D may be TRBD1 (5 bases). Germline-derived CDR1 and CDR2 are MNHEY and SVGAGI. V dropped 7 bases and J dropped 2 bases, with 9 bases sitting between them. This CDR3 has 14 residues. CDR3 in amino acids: CASTGLTGANVLTF. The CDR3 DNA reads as TGTGCCAGCACAGGGTTAACTGGGGCCAACGTCCTGACTTTC.

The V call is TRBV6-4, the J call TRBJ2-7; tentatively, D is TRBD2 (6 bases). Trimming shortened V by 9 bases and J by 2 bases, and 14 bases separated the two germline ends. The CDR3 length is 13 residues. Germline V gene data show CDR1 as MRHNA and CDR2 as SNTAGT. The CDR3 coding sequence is TGTGCCAGAAGCGGGCCAGGACCCTACGAGCAGTACTTC. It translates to CARSGPGPYEQYF.

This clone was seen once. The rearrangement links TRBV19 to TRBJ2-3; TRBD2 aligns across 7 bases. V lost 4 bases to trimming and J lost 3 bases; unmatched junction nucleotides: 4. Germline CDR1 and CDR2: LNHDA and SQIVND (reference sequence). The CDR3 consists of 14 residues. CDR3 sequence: CASSTGGETDTQYF. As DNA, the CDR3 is TGTGCCAGTAGTACGGGGGGTGAGACAGATACGCAGTATTTT.

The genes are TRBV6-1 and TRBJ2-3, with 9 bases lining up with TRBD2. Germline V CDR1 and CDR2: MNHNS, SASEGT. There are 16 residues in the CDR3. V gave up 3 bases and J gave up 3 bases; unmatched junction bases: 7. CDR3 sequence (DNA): TGTGCCAGCAGTGAGTCTAGCGGGGTTATAACAGATACGCAGTATTTT. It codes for CASSESSGVITDTQYF.

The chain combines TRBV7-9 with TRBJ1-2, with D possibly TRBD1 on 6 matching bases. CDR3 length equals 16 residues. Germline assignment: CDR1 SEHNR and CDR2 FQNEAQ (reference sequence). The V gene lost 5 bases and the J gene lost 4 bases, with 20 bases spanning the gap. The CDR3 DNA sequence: TGTGCCAGCAGCATACTCAGACAGGACCCGGGCTATGGCTACACCTTC. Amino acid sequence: CASSILRQDPGYGYTF. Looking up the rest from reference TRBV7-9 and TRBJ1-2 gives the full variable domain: DTGVSQNPRHKITKRGQNVTFRCDPISEHNRLYWYRQTLGQGPEFLTYFQNEAQLEKSRLLSDRFSAERPKGSFSTLEIQRTEQGDSAMYLCASSILRQDPGYGYTFGSGTRLTVV.

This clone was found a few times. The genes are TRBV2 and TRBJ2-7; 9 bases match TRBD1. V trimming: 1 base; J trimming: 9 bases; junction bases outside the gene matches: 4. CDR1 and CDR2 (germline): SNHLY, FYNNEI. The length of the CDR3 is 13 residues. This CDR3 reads CASSEERQGGQYF. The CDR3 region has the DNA TGTGCCAGCAGTGAAGAAAGACAGGGGGGGCAGTACTTC.

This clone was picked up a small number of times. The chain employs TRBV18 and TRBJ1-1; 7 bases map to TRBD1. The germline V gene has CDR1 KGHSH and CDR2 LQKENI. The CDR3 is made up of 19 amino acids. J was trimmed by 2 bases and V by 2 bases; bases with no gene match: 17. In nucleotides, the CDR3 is TGTGCCAGCTCACCATGGGTTGGCCAGACAGGGTGGGCCAACACTGAAGCTTTCTTT. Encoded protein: CASSPWVGQTGWANTEAFF.

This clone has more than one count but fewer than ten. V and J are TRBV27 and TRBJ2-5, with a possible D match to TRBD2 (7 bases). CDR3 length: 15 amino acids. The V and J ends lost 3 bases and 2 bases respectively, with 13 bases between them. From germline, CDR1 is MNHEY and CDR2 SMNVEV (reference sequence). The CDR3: CASSLLGRGQETQYF. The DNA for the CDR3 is TGTGCCAGCAGTTTGCTAGGGAGGGGGCAAGAGACCCAGTACTTC.

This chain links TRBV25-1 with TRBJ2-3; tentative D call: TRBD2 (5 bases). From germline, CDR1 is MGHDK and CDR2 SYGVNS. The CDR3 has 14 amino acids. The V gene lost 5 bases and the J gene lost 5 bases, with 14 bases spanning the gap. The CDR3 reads CASSPRTVVDTQYF. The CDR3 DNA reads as TGTGCCAGCAGTCCTCGGACTGTTGTAGATACGCAGTATTTT.